This record concerns one TCR beta chain sequence. The data derive from a study of tumor-infiltrating lymphocytes in localized non-small cell lung cancer. Germline assignment: CDR1 SGHAT and CDR2 FQNNGV. With V trimmed by 3 bases and J by 4 bases, 5 bases remained unmatched. The CDR3 contains 15 residues. This table comes from immunoSEQ multiplex PCR, and its TCRdb copy is limited to in-frame clones, with some not included. Of some 22,000 clones listed, 69% were seen once; the top ten hold around 15%. The sequenced sample consisted of lung tumor tissue. V and J are TRBV11-2 and TRBJ2-5; 10 bases are shared with TRBD2. The source is a human donor with non-small cell lung cancer. The DNA for the CDR3 is TGTGCCAGCAGCTTCCTAGCGGGAGCGGTAGAGACCCAGTACTTC. Translating gives CASSFLAGAVETQYF.